The 24 T cell receptor beta chains reported below all come from one sample, sequenced in a study of low-dose radiotherapy and immunotherapy resistance in tumors. Alpha and beta chains were covered, as first-strand cDNA relied on TRAV- and TRBV-specific primers. TCR amplification used roughly 21 PCR cycles, a constant-region primer and a V-primer adapter. Via MiXCR, TCRdb re-called the reads, giving one row per CDR3 protein. The sample has approximately 84,000 distinct CDR3 sequences; roughly a sixth are singletons. Time point of the sample: before trial treatment. The sequencing here drew on PBMCs, taken before treatment. All receptors come from a male donor with prostate cancer.

This clonotype was seen at least ten times. The chain links TRBV20-1 to TRBJ1-2, with D possibly matching TRBD1 (5 bases). The CDR3 sequence is 12 residues long. V was pared by 1 base and J by 3 bases, with 6 bases between. The germline V gene has CDR1 DFQATT and CDR2 SNEGSKA (reference sequence). The CDR3 loop is CSARGGDYGYTF. The CDR3, as DNA: TGCAGTGCTAGAGGGGGCGACTATGGCTACACCTTC.

There are many counts of this clonotype. This chain connects TRBV20-1 to TRBJ2-3; 8 bases map to TRBD2. V was clipped by 3 bases and J by 6 bases; unmatched bases: 5. The CDR3 length is 13 residues. The germline CDR1 and CDR2 sequences are DFQATT and SNEGSKA (reference sequence). The CDR3 region has the DNA TGCAGTGCTAGTTTGGCTAGCGGGGATACGCAGTATTTT. Its protein product is CSASLASGDTQYF.

There are many counts of this clonotype. V and J are TRBV21-1 and TRBJ2-7; the table's D call of TRBD2 was not tested on the DNA. TRBV21-1 represents a pseudogene. The CDR3 is made up of 16 amino acids. The CDR3 region has the DNA TGTGCCAGCAACTCTCCTGGGAAGCGGATTTTTCACGAGCAGTACTTC. Translating gives CASNSPGKRIFHEQYF.

This clonotype has a count of ten or more. The V call is TRBV2, the J call TRBJ2-3, with D uncertain. The CDR3 spans 11 residues. The V end was cut by 10 bases, the J end by 6 bases, with 11 bases between. Germline CDR1 and CDR2: SNHLY and FYNNEI. The CDR3 spells CAIFGRDTQYF. The CDR3 DNA is TGTGCCATCTTCGGACGGGATACGCAGTATTTT. The full variable domain, completed using reference TRBV2 and TRBJ2-3, is EPEVTQTPSHQVTQMGQEVILRCVPISNHLYFYWYRQILGQKVEFLVSFYNNEISEKSEIFDDQFSVERPDGSNFTLKIRSTKLEDSAMYFCAIFGRDTQYFGPGTRLTVL.

This clonotype was seen ten or more times. This chain uses TRBV5-4 with TRBJ2-7; 12 bases line up with TRBD1. CDR3 length equals 15 residues. Germline CDR1 reads SGHNT; CDR2 reads YYREEE (reference sequence). J was trimmed by 4 bases and V by 4 bases; bases with no gene match: 6. The CDR3 loop reads CASSHRDRGQYEQYF. The DNA for the CDR3 is TGTGCCAGCAGCCACCGGGACAGGGGGCAGTACGAGCAGTACTTC. Variable domain in full (rest from reference TRBV5-4 and TRBJ2-7): ETGVTQSPTHLIKTRGQQVTLRCSSQSGHNTVSWYQQALGQGPQFIFQYYREEENGRGNFPPRFSGLQFPNYSSELNVNALELDDSALYLCASSHRDRGQYEQYFGPGTRLTVT.

As for this clonotype: A much more abundant neighbour one base away suggests this may be a read error. The chain couples TRBV27 to TRBJ1-4, with TRBD1 as a possible D gene (5 bases). V was pared by 5 bases and J by 12 bases, with 16 bases between. The CDR3 runs to 13 residues. CDR1 and CDR2 (germline): MNHEY, SMNVEV (reference sequence). CDR3 region: CASSTFSGEELFF. The CDR3 DNA is TGTGCCAGCAGTACATTTTCGGGGGAAGAACTGTTTTTT. Full variable domain (remainder filled in from reference TRBV27 and TRBJ1-4): EAQVTQNPRYLITVTGKKLTVTCSQNMNHEYMSWYRQDPGLGLRQIYYSMNVEVTDKGDVPEGYKVSRKEKRNFPLILESPSPNQTSLYFCASSTFSGEELFFGSGTQLSVL.

Ten or more counts support this clonotype. This chain connects TRBV4-1 to TRBJ2-5; 9 bases map to TRBD2. The germline V gene has CDR1 MGHRA and CDR2 YSYEKL. The CDR3 runs 18 residues. V lost 0 bases, J lost 6 bases, and 14 bases stayed unmatched. The CDR3 spells CASSQDAGGGGFVKTQYF. The CDR3 nucleotides are TGCGCCAGCAGCCAAGATGCGGGCGGGGGGGGTTTTGTGAAGACCCAGTACTTC.

There are many counts of this clonotype. The V and J genes are TRBV6-1 and TRBJ1-1, with a possible D match to TRBD1 (5 bases). Germline CDR1 MNHNS, CDR2 SASEGT. The CDR3 length is 12 residues. V lost 6 bases and J lost 7, with 12 bases in between. CDR3 bases: TGTGCCAGCAGCCCCAGGGAGCTTGAAGCTTTCTTT. This translates into CASSPRELEAFF.

Within the sample, this clonotype is medium-sized. This rearrangement joins TRBV5-6 to TRBJ2-7; 11 nucleotides align to TRBD2. J gave up 2 bases and V 0 bases, and 1 base lay outside the gene matches. The CDR3 loop spans 15 amino acids. Germline CDR1 reads SGHDT; CDR2 reads YYEEEE. The CDR3 region has the DNA TGTGCCAGCAGCTTGGGACTAGCGGGGACCTACGAGCAGTACTTC. Protein: CASSLGLAGTYEQYF.

Turning to this clonotype: A single base is all that separates this from a far larger clone, so a read error is likely. This chain connects TRBV4-1 to TRBJ2-7, with TRBD2 matching 8 bases. With V trimmed by 3 bases and J by 7 bases, 11 bases remained unmatched. CDR1 is MGHRA, CDR2 YSYEKL, per germline. This CDR3 is 15 amino acids long. The chain's CDR3 is CASSHEPGLENEQYF. In nucleotides, the CDR3 is TGCGCCAGCAGCCATGAACCGGGACTAGAGAATGAGCAGTACTTC.

The sample holds many counts of this clonotype. The J gene is TRBJ1-5, the V gene TRBV12-3 or TRBV12-4; the D gene is possibly TRBD1 (5 bases). CDR3 length: 15 residues. Trimming took 6 bases from V and 6 from J, leaving 18 bases between them. Written as DNA, the CDR3 is TGTGCCAGCAGCATAAGTCAGGGAGGAGTTCAGCCCCAGCATTTT. Residues: CASSISQGGVQPQHF.

This clonotype was recorded at least ten times. This chain connects TRBV27 to TRBJ2-5; 7 bases are a match to TRBD1. Germline loops: CDR1 MNHEY, CDR2 SMNVEV (reference sequence). With 4 bases clipped from V and 6 bases from J, the junction kept 5 bases outside the gene matches. The CDR3 is 13 residues long. The CDR3 region is CASSYGTVKTQYF. In DNA, the CDR3 is TGTGCCAGCAGTTACGGGACAGTTAAGACCCAGTACTTC.

This clonotype was detected many times. This chain links TRBV20-1 with TRBJ2-5; D unresolved. Trimming left V 3 bases short and J 2 bases short, with 10 bases between. The CDR3 totals 13 residues. Germline assignment: CDR1 DFQATT and CDR2 SNEGSKA (reference sequence). The CDR3 DNA reads TGCAGTGCTAGGGTACATCTGCAAGAGACCCAGTACTTC. Translating gives CSARVHLQETQYF.

In this sample, this clonotype turned up a few times. This chain uses TRBV9 with TRBJ1-1, with D possibly matching TRBD1 (6 bases). V was cut by 3 bases and J by 9 bases, with 18 bases left in between. This CDR3 has 14 residues. CDR1 and CDR2 (germline): SGDLS, YYNGEE. The CDR3 spells CASSEGDAVGKAFF. The CDR3 region has the DNA TGTGCCAGCAGCGAGGGGGATGCTGTTGGAAAAGCTTTCTTT.

The chain uses TRBV24-1 and TRBJ2-3, with 9 bases identical to TRBD1. The J segment lost 3 bases and the V segment lost 7 bases, leaving 4 bases of the junction unmatched. Germline V gene sequence: CDR1 KGHDR, CDR2 SFDVKD. The length of the CDR3 is 14 residues. The CDR3 DNA reads TGTGCCACCAGCGGACAGGGGACGACAGATACGCAGTATTTT. Translation gives CATSGQGTTDTQYF.

The table lists this clonotype with many counts. The chain uses TRBV29-1 and TRBJ2-1; TRBD2 agrees at 8 bases. This CDR3 is built from 14 residues. With V trimmed by 5 bases and J by 9 bases, 12 bases remained unmatched. Germline V gene lookup returns CDR1 SQVTM and CDR2 ANQGSEA. The CDR3 region is CSVPQDRGGPEQFF. The CDR3 DNA reads TGCAGCGTTCCTCAGGATCGGGGGGGGCCTGAGCAGTTCTTC.

This chain links TRBV6-2 or TRBV6-3 with TRBJ2-5; 10 bases map to TRBD1. Germline V lookup: CDR1 MNHEY, CDR2 SVGEGT. The CDR3 length is 15 residues. Losses at the gene ends were 5 bases for V and 7 bases for J; bases not matched to a gene: 10. The DNA of the CDR3 is TGTGCCAGCAGTCCGGGACAGGGGCTTACCGGGACCCAGTACTTC. Protein: CASSPGQGLTGTQYF.

The sample holds many counts of this clonotype. V usage is TRBV23-1 and J usage is TRBJ2-4, with 9 positions matching TRBD1. TRBV23-1 is sorted into the ORF group, with uncertain function. The CDR3 runs 19 residues. J was trimmed by 0 bases and V by 4 bases; bases with no gene match: 13. CDR3 in amino acids: CASSPGQGEPYEAKNIQYF. DNA for the CDR3: TGCGCCAGCAGTCCGGGACAGGGAGAACCCTATGAAGCCAAAAACATTCAGTACTTC.

V is TRBV7-3 and J is TRBJ2-1; possibly TRBD1 for D (6 bases). This CDR3 is 17 amino acids long. Trimming pared 5 bases from V and 11 bases from J, leaving 28 bases between. Germline-derived CDR1 and CDR2 are SGHTA and FQGTGA. CDR3 region: CASSPPGLPGEPTKQFF. The CDR3 nucleotides are TGTGCCAGCAGCCCACCGGGGTTACCAGGGGAACCTACCAAGCAGTTCTTC.

This clonotype appeared many times. This chain joins TRBV7-9 and TRBJ2-3; TRBD1 matches 7 bases. J was trimmed by 2 bases and V by 7 bases; bases with no gene match: 6. The germline gives CDR1 SEHNR, CDR2 FQNEAQ (reference sequence). The length of the CDR3 is 14 residues. The CDR3 bases are TGTGCCAGCAAAGGACAGGCCCTCACAGATACGCAGTATTTT. This gives the protein CASKGQALTDTQYF.

This clonotype showed up just a few times. The V gene is TRBV5-1, the J gene TRBJ2-6; 8 bases agree with TRBD1. V dropped 0 bases and J dropped 10; count of bases not matched to a gene: 6. The CDR3 covers 15 residues. Per germline, CDR1 SGHRS and CDR2 YFSETQ. CDR3 nucleotide sequence: TGCGCCAGCAGCTTGGGGGGACAGGAAGGGAACGTCCTGACTTTC. Translation: CASSLGGQEGNVLTF. The full variable domain, in which reference TRBV5-1 and TRBJ2-6 provide the parts outside the CDR3, is KAGVTQTPRYLIKTRGQQVTLSCSPISGHRSVSWYQQTPGQGLQFLFEYFSETQRNKGNFPGRFSGRQFSNSRSEMNVSTLELGDSALYLCASSLGGQEGNVLTFGAGSRLTVL.

Concerning this clonotype: This may be a read error: a much more frequent sequence differs by one nucleotide. The rearrangement joins TRBV7-6 to TRBJ2-7; 12 bases align to TRBD1. Germline assignment: CDR1 SGHVS and CDR2 FNYEAQ. The CDR3 consists of 15 residues. V trimming: 5 bases; J trimming: 2 bases; junction bases outside the gene matches: 4. CDR3 sequence: CASSPGQGATYEQYF. CDR3 DNA sequence: TGTGCCAGCAGCCCGGGACAGGGGGCCACCTACGAGCAGTACTTC.

This clonotype has ten or more counts. The chain combines TRBV9 with TRBJ2-1; D is possibly TRBD1 or TRBD2 (6 bases each). CDR3 length: 15 amino acids. CDR1 SGDLS and CDR2 YYNGEE come from the germline V gene. V was cut by 4 bases and J by 1 base, with 12 bases left in between. CDR3 DNA sequence: TGTGCCAGCAGCCTAGGGGGGCAATCCTACAATGAGCAGTTCTTC. It yields the protein CASSLGGQSYNEQFF.

In its sample, this clonotype was seen many times. The V gene is TRBV7-2, the J gene TRBJ2-1; D not certain. V gave up 5 bases and J gave up 9 bases, with 17 bases separating them. Germline V lookup: CDR1 SGHTA, CDR2 FQGNSA. This CDR3 contains 14 residues. CDR3 coding DNA: TGTGCCAGCAGCAGGACCACCGTATATGGTGAGCAGTTCTTC. Translating it yields CASSRTTVYGEQFF. Full variable domain (missing parts from reference TRBV7-2 and TRBJ2-1): GAGVSQSPSNKVTEKGKDVELRCDPISGHTALYWYRQSLGQGLEFLIYFQGNSAPDKSGLPSDRFSAERTGGSVSTLTIQRTQQEDSAVYLCASSRTTVYGEQFFGPGTRLTVL.